Shown below are 7 T cell receptor beta chains from a single sample sequenced in a study of cytomegalovirus exposure and HLA in healthy donors. The PCR made use of 60 Vbeta and 13 Jbeta primers. Profiling relied on immunoSEQ multiplex PCR, and the TCRdb table lists in-frame clones only, not all of them. In all, the sample yields approximately 150,000 clones. Sequencing was performed on PBMCs. The receptors were gathered from a male donor in good health and CMV-seronegative.

For the CDR3, the DNA is TGTGCCAGCAGCGTTTGCCCCGGAAACGGGGAGATCGAGGAGCAGTACTTC. This codes for CASSVCPGNGEIEEQYF. The chain is built from TRBV9 and TRBJ2-7; D might be TRBD2 (5 bases). The CDR3 runs to 17 residues. V was trimmed by 2 bases and J by 7 bases, leaving 25 bases between them. The germline CDR1 and CDR2 sequences are SGDLS and YYNGEE.

The chain joins TRBV7-9 to TRBJ2-1; TRBD2 aligns across 9 bases. The CDR3 extends over 15 amino acids. V shed 1 base and J 7 bases; nucleotides not matched to a gene: 5. Germline lookup yields CDR1 SEHNR and CDR2 FQNEAQ (reference sequence). This chain's CDR3 is CASSLGGRAGNEQFF. In DNA form, the CDR3 reads TGTGCCAGCAGCTTAGGCGGGAGGGCGGGAAATGAGCAGTTCTTC.

For the CDR3, the DNA is TGTGCCAGCAGCCCGGGAGGTTCATCCTACGAGCAGTACTTC. Amino acids: CASSPGGSSYEQYF. The gene calls are TRBV11-3 and TRBJ2-7, with 7 nucleotides matching TRBD2. Trimming took 5 bases from V and 1 from J; bases not matched to a gene: 5. Germline CDR1 is SGHNT and CDR2 is YENEEA. The CDR3 contains 14 residues.

The V call is TRBV19, the J call TRBJ2-2; D uncertain. Germline lookup yields CDR1 LNHDA and CDR2 SQIVND (reference sequence). The V gene lost 7 bases and the J gene lost 6 bases, with 9 bases spanning the gap. The CDR3 covers 12 residues. The chain's CDR3 is CASTGQAGELFF. CDR3 coding DNA: TGTGCCAGTACTGGCCAGGCCGGGGAGCTGTTTTTT.

The chain joins TRBV7-9 to TRBJ2-1, with 7 bases identical to TRBD1. This CDR3 has 13 residues. The trim removed 8 bases at V and 8 bases at J, leaving 9 bases unmatched. The germline V gene encodes CDR1 SEHNR and CDR2 FQNEAQ (reference sequence). CDR3 loop: CASETGLSDEQFF. The CDR3, as DNA: TGTGCCAGCGAGACAGGGTTGTCGGATGAGCAGTTCTTC.

The rearrangement links TRBV6-5 to TRBJ1-2; D is possibly TRBD1 (5 bases). The CDR3 totals 13 residues. Per germline, CDR1 MNHEY and CDR2 SVGAGI. V was clipped by 2 bases and J by 5 bases, with 9 bases between them. CDR3 region: CASSYRGKYGYTF. CDR3 coding DNA: TGTGCCAGCAGTTACCGGGGGAAATATGGCTACACCTTC.

V and J are TRBV30 and TRBJ2-5; a weak D match, TRBD2 (6 bases). Trimming stripped 8 bases from V and 0 bases from J, with 7 bases between. Germline V gene lookup returns CDR1 GTSNPN and CDR2 SVGIG (reference sequence). The CDR3 length is 11 residues. CDR3 region: CARGNQETQYF. CDR3 in DNA: TGTGCCCGCGGGAACCAAGAGACCCAGTACTTC.